The 20 T cell receptor beta chains presented below share a single source sample, sequenced in a study of cytomegalovirus exposure and HLA in healthy donors. The table came from immunoSEQ multiplex PCR; TCRdb's copy has only in-frame clones and leaves some out. This table holds 100,000 to 150,000 clones, 80% to 90% found once. The sequencing input was PBMCs. These receptors all come from a woman aged 18-35 years in good health and CMV-seronegative.

This chain joins TRBV7-9 and TRBJ1-1; D perhaps matches TRBD1 (5 bases). The germline CDR1 and CDR2 sequences are SEHNR and FQNEAQ (reference sequence). CDR3 length: 16 residues. Deletions cut 6 bases from V and 0 bases from J, with 17 bases between. The CDR3 here is CASSPPGGEMNTEAFF. The CDR3 bases are TGTGCCAGCAGTCCCCCGGGGGGGGAGATGAACACTGAAGCTTTCTTT.

Concerning this clone itself: Other DNA sequences in this specimen translate into the identical CDR3. This chain connects TRBV6-5 to TRBJ1-5; 7 bases fit TRBD1. This CDR3 contains 14 residues. The V and J ends lost 5 bases and 5 bases, in that order; junction bases with no gene match: 6. Germline V lookup: CDR1 MNHEY, CDR2 SVGAGI. This CDR3 is CASSPRQGHQPQHF. As DNA, the CDR3 is TGTGCCAGCAGTCCGCGACAGGGCCATCAGCCCCAGCATTTT.

The chain combines TRBV7-2 with TRBJ1-5; 10 bases fit TRBD1. This CDR3 is 16 amino acids long. V trimming: 4 bases; J trimming: 8 bases; junction bases outside the gene matches: 11. CDR1 and CDR2 from the germline V gene are SGHTA and FQGNSA. CDR3 in amino acids: CASSSLRQGAREPQHF. The CDR3 region has the DNA TGTGCCAGCAGCTCGTTAAGACAGGGGGCGAGAGAGCCCCAGCATTTT.

The chain carries TRBV5-4 and TRBJ1-1; D might be TRBD1 (6 bases). V lost 3 bases to trimming and J lost 1 base, with 13 bases between them. The CDR3 covers 15 residues. Germline CDR1 is SGHNT and CDR2 is YYREEE (reference sequence). CDR3 nucleotides: TGTGCCAGCAGCTCAGAGGACAGCGCGAACACTGAAGCTTTCTTT. Translating it yields CASSSEDSANTEAFF.

The rearrangement links TRBV7-2 to TRBJ2-1; 13 nucleotides match TRBD2. The ends lost 5 bases at V and 8 bases at J; junction bases unmatched: 15. The CDR3 spans 18 residues. Germline V gene data show CDR1 as SGHTA and CDR2 as FQGNSA. The CDR3 DNA reads as TGTGCCAGCAGCCCCCACAACTCCGGGACTAGCGGGGTCGATGAGCAGTTCTTC. As protein: CASSPHNSGTSGVDEQFF.

This chain joins TRBV5-5 and TRBJ2-7; 16 bases fit TRBD2. V gave up 4 bases and J gave up 4 bases; unmatched junction bases: 8. The CDR3 has 17 amino acids. From germline, CDR1 is SGHKS and CDR2 YYEKEE (reference sequence). DNA for the CDR3: TGTGCCAGCAGCCAGGGACTAGCGGGAGGGTCGATTTACGAGCAGTACTTC. It specifies CASSQGLAGGSIYEQYF.

J is TRBJ2-7 and V is TRBV28; 7 bases map to TRBD1. Germline loops: CDR1 MDHEN, CDR2 SYDVKM. The CDR3 sequence is 13 residues long. Trimming removed 6 bases from V and 2 bases from J; junction bases left unmatched: 4. CDR3 region: CASRLQGPYEQYF. In DNA, the CDR3 is TGTGCCAGCAGACTACAGGGGCCCTACGAGCAGTACTTC.

The chain combines TRBV9 with TRBJ2-3; tentatively, D is TRBD1 (6 bases). V was clipped by 0 bases and J by 7 bases, with 15 bases between them. The germline V gene encodes CDR1 SGDLS and CDR2 YYNGEE. The CDR3 sequence is 15 residues long. CDR3 in DNA: TGTGCCAGCAGCGTAGCTGCCCCAGGGGATTATACGCAGTATTTT. It codes for CASSVAAPGDYTQYF. Complete variable domain (other parts from reference TRBV9 and TRBJ2-3): DSGVTQTPKHLITATGQRVTLRCSPRSGDLSVYWYQQSLDQGLQFLIQYYNGEERAKGNILERFSAQQFPDLHSELNLSSLELGDSALYFCASSVAAPGDYTQYFGPGTRLTVL.

The V and J genes are TRBV2 and TRBJ2-5; D not certain. This CDR3 is 13 amino acids long. Per the germline V gene, CDR1 is SNHLY and CDR2 is FYNNEI. V dropped 7 bases and J dropped 7 bases, with 16 bases sitting between them. The CDR3 region is CASINFLTGTQYF. CDR3 DNA: TGTGCCAGCATTAATTTCTTGACGGGGACCCAGTACTTC.

The chain uses TRBV9 and TRBJ2-1; 10 bases match TRBD2. The CDR3 runs 15 residues. V dropped 2 bases and J dropped 4; count of bases not matched to a gene: 3. Germline loops: CDR1 SGDLS, CDR2 YYNGEE. This chain's CDR3 is CASSVGTSDYNEQFF. The CDR3 DNA reads as TGTGCCAGCAGCGTCGGGACTAGCGATTACAATGAGCAGTTCTTC.

This clone has only one observation. V and J are TRBV15 and TRBJ1-5, with TRBD1 matching over 8 bases. This CDR3 region has 15 residues. Trimming at V came to 2 bases and at J to 7 bases, leaving 7 bases not matched to a gene. Germline assignment: CDR1 LNHNV and CDR2 YYDKDF (reference sequence). This CDR3 reads CATSRLDRGVQPQHF. CDR3 sequence (DNA): TGTGCCACCAGCAGACTCGACAGGGGAGTGCAGCCCCAGCATTTT.

The rearrangement links TRBV30 to TRBJ2-7; D is perhaps TRBD1 (6 bases). The V gene's germline CDR1 is GTSNPN and CDR2 SVGIG (reference sequence). V was clipped by 2 bases and J by 0 bases, with 14 bases between them. The CDR3 covers 15 residues. Here the CDR3 reads CAWSLGHSSSYEQYF. DNA for the CDR3: TGTGCCTGGAGTCTGGGACACTCGAGCTCCTACGAGCAGTACTTC.

The gene calls are TRBV4-2 and TRBJ1-2; tentatively, D is TRBD1 (6 bases). The CDR3 extends over 13 amino acids. Trimming took off 4 bases at V and 8 bases at J, with 14 bases between the two ends. CDR1 is LGHNA, CDR2 YNFKEQ, per germline. The CDR3 protein is CASSPRGSEGYTF. CDR3 in DNA: TGTGCCAGCAGCCCTAGGGGGAGCGAGGGCTACACCTTC.

The gene calls are TRBV6-1 and TRBJ2-7; 10 bases are a match to TRBD1. Germline trimming cut 6 bases from V and 5 bases from J; bases unmatched to any gene: 4. Germline V lookup: CDR1 MNHNS, CDR2 SASEGT. The CDR3 extends over 13 amino acids. The CDR3 DNA reads as TGTGCCAGCAGGCGACAGGGGGCGGACGAGCAGTACGTC. Its protein is CASRRQGADEQYV.

The chain links TRBV19 to TRBJ1-4, with 7 bases that match TRBD1. Germline V CDR1 and CDR2: LNHDA, SQIVND (reference sequence). The CDR3 has 15 residues. V was pared by 6 bases and J by 7 bases, with 11 bases of the junction left unmatched. CDR3 in DNA: TGTGCCAGTAGCCGTGGACAGGCTTTGATTGAAAAACTGTTTTTT. It yields the protein CASSRGQALIEKLFF.

This clone was picked up one time. This sequence joins TRBV7-6 and TRBJ2-1; TRBD1 matches at 9 bases. The CDR3 is 17 amino acids. Looked up from germline, CDR1 is SGHVS and CDR2 is FNYEAQ. V was pared by 5 bases and J by 6 bases, with 14 bases of the junction left unmatched. The CDR3 spells CASSRQMTGGGSNEQFF. The CDR3 DNA follows: TGTGCCAGCAGCCGACAGATGACAGGGGGAGGTTCCAATGAGCAGTTCTTC.

The V call is TRBV18, the J call TRBJ2-3; D call uncertain. Germline-derived CDR1 and CDR2 are KGHSH and LQKENI. V lost 0 bases and J lost 4, with 5 bases in between. CDR3 length: 13 residues. CDR3 in amino acids: CASSPPRPDTQYF. As DNA, the CDR3 is TGTGCCAGCTCACCACCGCGGCCAGATACGCAGTATTTT.

The chain joins TRBV9 to TRBJ1-2; D ambiguous. V gave up 6 bases and J gave up 8 bases, with 14 bases separating them. Germline CDR1 is SGDLS and CDR2 is YYNGEE. CDR3 size: 12 residues. CDR3 sequence: CASNLNSGGYTF. The CDR3, as DNA: TGTGCCAGCAATCTTAACTCGGGAGGCTACACCTTC.

The chain has TRBV9 and TRBJ2-1; TRBD2 aligns across 7 bases. Germline loops: CDR1 SGDLS, CDR2 YYNGEE. The CDR3 is made up of 15 amino acids. J lost 5 bases, V lost 0 bases, and 5 bases had no gene match. Here the CDR3 reads CASSVAASGNNEQFF. As DNA, the CDR3 is TGTGCCAGCAGCGTAGCGGCTAGCGGTAACAATGAGCAGTTCTTC.

The chain links TRBV28 to TRBJ1-5, with a possible D match to TRBD1 (5 bases). Germline-derived CDR1 and CDR2 are MDHEN and SYDVKM. V lost 4 bases to trimming and J lost 2 bases, with 15 bases between them. This CDR3 contains 16 residues. The CDR3 reads CASSSRTPGGNQPQHF. DNA for the CDR3: TGTGCCAGCAGTTCCCGGACCCCGGGGGGCAATCAGCCCCAGCATTTT.